This T cell receptor (beta chain) emerged from a study of T cells in Graves' hyperthyroidism and ophthalmopathy. From RNA transcripts, TCR beta CDR3 regions were amplified. HTBI primers were employed in a first-round RT-PCR of the TCR CDR3. Each CDR3 protein is one row after TCRdb ran MiXCR on the multiplex PCR reads. The data hold around 300,000 distinct CDR3 sequences, with roughly 13% observed a single time. Exclusion of a patient resulted from uncontrolled infection, other autoimmune disease, pregnancy or lactation. PBMCs stemmed from around 10 ml fresh peripheral blood. In this sample, this clonotype turned up many times. CDR1 is DFQATT, CDR2 SNEGSKA, per germline (reference sequence). The CDR3 is 12 residues long. Between the trimmed V and J ends, which lost 4 bases and 1 base, there was a span of 7 bases.

The clonotype comes from a woman aged 40-49 years with Graves' ophthalmopathy. What was sequenced was blood. The chain recombines TRBV20-1 with TRBJ1-2, with D unclear. CDR3: CSAIGVNYGYTF. CDR3 DNA sequence: TGCAGTGCTATCGGGGTTAACTATGGCTACACCTTC.